This T cell receptor (beta chain) emerged from a study of T cell changes during pregnancy in multiple sclerosis. This CDR3 is built from 14 residues. CDR1 MNHEY and CDR2 SVGAGI come from the germline V gene. V gave up 6 bases and J gave up 2 bases; unmatched junction bases: 6. Clones were sequenced by immunoSEQ multiplex PCR, and TCRdb holds only the in-frame ones, with some missing. The data hold some 18,000 clones, with around 87% observed a single time. The receptor was derived from a female donor in good health, enrolled as a control in a pregnancy study. V usage is TRBV6-5 and J usage is TRBJ1-1; 7 bases line up with TRBD1. The source was CD8+ T cells from peripheral blood mononuclear cells, collected in the third trimester of pregnancy. DNA of the CDR3: TGTGCCAGCAGATCCGGGACAGTCAACACTGAAGCTTTCTTT. This sequence encodes CASRSGTVNTEAFF.